The 24 T cell receptor beta chains below all came from one sample that was sequenced in a study of T cell repertoires in cytomegalovirus infection. Via MiXCR, TCRdb re-called the reads, giving one row per CDR3 protein. The sample yields about 140,000 distinct CDR3 sequences, roughly 6% seen once. The specimen sequenced was PBMCs. These receptors originate from a human donor in good health (CMV status not recorded). Some clones in this sample may be carry-over from other donors' samples.

This clonotype was recorded many times. The V gene is TRBV7-3, the J gene TRBJ1-2; D is unresolved. The CDR3 has 15 amino acids. Trimming cost V 1 base and J 2 bases, with 11 bases left between them. Germline CDR1 reads SGHTA; CDR2 reads FQGTGA. The CDR3 sequence: CASSLMADANYGYTF. The CDR3 coding sequence is TGTGCCAGCAGCTTAATGGCAGATGCAAACTATGGCTACACCTTC.

This clonotype has at least ten counts. The V and J genes are TRBV7-2 and TRBJ1-2, with TRBD1 matching over 9 bases. J gave up 5 bases and V 0 bases, and 10 bases lay outside the gene matches. Germline CDR1 is SGHTA and CDR2 is FQGNSA. This CDR3 is built from 17 residues. CDR3 protein: CASSLAAPGTGQYGYTF. CDR3 bases: TGTGCCAGCAGCTTAGCGGCCCCCGGGACAGGGCAATATGGCTACACCTTC.

The sample holds many counts of this clonotype. The chain is built from TRBV7-2 and TRBJ1-1; D not resolved. The CDR3 runs 12 residues. V gave up 0 bases and J gave up 6 bases, with 5 bases separating them. CDR1 and CDR2 from the germline V gene are SGHTA and FQGNSA. The DNA of the CDR3 is TGTGCCAGCAGCTTAGCGAGGTCTGAAGCTTTCTTT. Translation: CASSLARSEAFF.

This clonotype occurred a few times. This chain joins TRBV6-4 and TRBJ2-1; no definite D call. CDR1 MRHNA and CDR2 SNTAGT come from the germline V gene. The CDR3 sequence is 15 residues long. V was shortened by 5 bases and J by 0 bases, with 11 bases between the two germline ends. The CDR3 protein is CASSISQGSYNEQFF. CDR3 DNA: TGTGCCAGCAGTATCAGCCAAGGCTCCTACAATGAGCAGTTCTTC.

The table lists this clonotype with many counts. This sequence joins TRBV7-2 and TRBJ2-1; D could derive from TRBD1 or TRBD2 (5 bases each). Deletions cut 2 bases from V and 8 bases from J, with 19 bases between. Germline CDR1 and CDR2: SGHTA and FQGNSA. This CDR3 is built from 16 residues. CDR3 protein: CASSLRIRGLADEQFF. In DNA form, the CDR3 reads TGTGCCAGCAGCTTAAGGATACGGGGCCTGGCCGATGAGCAGTTCTTC.

The genes are TRBV19 and TRBJ1-6; maybe TRBD1 (5 bases). Germline CDR1 and CDR2: LNHDA and SQIVND (reference sequence). The V end was cut by 7 bases, the J end by 6 bases, with 13 bases between. The CDR3 has 14 residues. The CDR3 DNA follows: TGTGCCAGTAATTGGGACGGCATTAATTCACCCCTCCACTTT. The encoded protein is CASNWDGINSPLHF.

This clonotype was counted ten times or more. The DNA for the CDR3 is TGTGCCAGCAGCGCGATCGGTGGTACAGGGGGCTACAATGAGCAGTTCTTC. This translates into CASSAIGGTGGYNEQFF. This sequence joins TRBV7-8 and TRBJ2-1; 8 positions agree with TRBD1. The germline V gene encodes CDR1 SGHVS and CDR2 FQNEAQ. CDR3 length: 17 residues. V dropped 5 bases and J dropped 3; count of bases not matched to a gene: 12.

This clonotype was found many times. The CDR3 nucleotides are TGTGCCAGCAGCTTAGATCGACAGAGTACGCAGTATTTT. Its protein is CASSLDRQSTQYF. This sequence joins TRBV11-2 and TRBJ2-3; possible D gene TRBD1, 5 bases. Between the trimmed V and J ends, which lost 0 bases and 8 bases, there was a span of 9 bases. CDR1 and CDR2 from the germline V gene are SGHAT and FQNNGV. The CDR3 spans 13 residues.

This clonotype was seen only a few times. The chain uses TRBV7-2 and TRBJ2-6; TRBD1 might be the D (5 bases). The CDR3 is 19 amino acids. Germline lookup yields CDR1 SGHTA and CDR2 FQGNSA. With 5 bases removed from V and 0 bases from J, the gap between germline ends came to 20 bases. CDR3 sequence reads: CASSHRPPGQLSGANVLTF. The CDR3 DNA is TGTGCCAGCAGCCATCGACCCCCCGGACAACTCTCTGGGGCCAACGTCCTGACTTTC.

This clonotype was recorded a few times. The chain joins TRBV6-2 or TRBV6-3 to TRBJ2-3; TRBD2 agrees at 9 bases. After removal of 4 bases from V and 2 bases from J, the junction contained 16 bases not matched to a gene. The CDR3 has 19 amino acids. Germline V lookup: CDR1 MNHEY, CDR2 SVGEGT. The DNA of the CDR3 is TGTGCCAGCAGTTTCAGCACTACCGCTAGCGGGGACATCACAGATACGCAGTATTTT. Its protein product is CASSFSTTASGDITDTQYF.

This clonotype was seen many times. This sequence joins TRBV20-1 and TRBJ2-2; 9 bases agree with TRBD2. Losses at the gene ends were 2 bases for V and 6 bases for J; bases not matched to a gene: 4. Germline lookup yields CDR1 DFQATT and CDR2 SNEGSKA (reference sequence). The CDR3 totals 14 residues. CDR3 DNA: TGCAGTGCTAGATCGGGACTAGCTGCCGGGGAGCTGTTTTTT. This sequence encodes CSARSGLAAGELFF.

This clonotype was counted ten times or more. The chain combines TRBV12-3 or TRBV12-4 with TRBJ1-3, with 7 bases aligning to TRBD1. The CDR3 runs to 13 residues. Germline trimming cut 3 bases from V and 4 bases from J; bases unmatched to any gene: 0. The chain's CDR3 is CASSLTGGNTIYF. The CDR3 DNA is TGTGCCAGCAGTTTGACAGGGGGAAACACCATATATTTT.

At least ten counts were recorded for this clonotype. The chain recombines TRBV5-1 with TRBJ2-2; unclear D gene. Trimming left V 7 bases short and J 3 bases short, with 16 bases between. The germline V gene has CDR1 SGHRS and CDR2 YFSETQ. CDR3 size: 15 residues. This chain's CDR3 is CASHHTVLDTGELFF. In nucleotides, the CDR3 is TGCGCCAGCCACCACACAGTCTTAGACACCGGGGAGCTGTTTTTT.

This clonotype was observed many times. The chain joins TRBV7-8 to TRBJ1-5; D might be TRBD1 (6 bases). The V gene lost 4 bases and the J gene lost 0 bases, with 16 bases spanning the gap. Germline-derived CDR1 and CDR2 are SGHVS and FQNEAQ. The length of the CDR3 is 17 residues. CDR3 region: CASSSQRDTYSNQPQHF. CDR3 sequence (DNA): TGTGCCAGCAGCTCCCAGCGGGACACCTATAGCAATCAGCCCCAGCATTTT. The full variable domain, completed using reference TRBV7-8 and TRBJ1-5, is GAGVSQSPRYKVAKRGQDVALRCDPISGHVSLFWYQQALGQGPEFLTYFQNEAQLDKSGLPSDRFFAERPEGSVSTLKIQRTQQEDSAVYLCASSSQRDTYSNQPQHFGDGTRLSIL.

This clonotype was seen repeatedly, ten times or more. V and J are TRBV7-8 and TRBJ1-2; TRBD1 is a possible D gene (6 bases). Trimming left V 0 bases short and J 2 bases short, with 10 bases between. There are 15 residues in the CDR3. CDR1 and CDR2 from the germline V gene are SGHVS and FQNEAQ. CDR3 amino acids: CASSLAPGANYGYTF. The CDR3 DNA reads as TGTGCCAGCAGCTTAGCCCCAGGGGCGAACTATGGCTACACCTTC.

This clonotype occurred a few times. V gene TRBV23-1 combines with J gene TRBJ2-7, with 8 bases aligning to TRBD1. TRBV23-1 is labeled an ORF, and its function is uncertain. V dropped 9 bases and J dropped 0; count of bases not matched to a gene: 7. The CDR3 has 14 residues. The CDR3 nucleotides are TGCGCCAGGGAAGGACAGGGTGCCTCCTACGAGCAGTACTTC. The encoded protein is CAREGQGASYEQYF.

As for this clonotype: This could be a read error, since a much larger clone is one nucleotide away. The rearrangement uses TRBV2 and TRBJ2-5, with 11 nucleotides matching TRBD2. The CDR3 covers 14 residues. V shed 6 bases, J shed 3 bases, and the junction held 3 bases outside the gene matches. CDR1 and CDR2 from the germline V gene are SNHLY and FYNNEI. Here the CDR3 DNA reads TGTGCCAGCAGCCCGGGACTAGCGGAAGAGACCCAGTACTTC. Protein sequence: CASSPGLAEETQYF.

In its sample, this clonotype was seen many times. The chain is built from TRBV29-1 and TRBJ1-5; the D is unclear. Looked up from germline, CDR1 is SQVTM and CDR2 is ANQGSEA. The CDR3 length is 12 residues. Trimming left V 4 bases short and J 7 bases short, with 11 bases between. CDR3 sequence (DNA): TGCAGCGTTGGGAGTGAAGGGCAGCCCCAGCATTTT. Protein: CSVGSEGQPQHF.

This clonotype was detected ten times or more. This rearrangement joins TRBV10-3 to TRBJ1-6; D is ambiguous. The germline CDR1 and CDR2 sequences are ENHRY and SYGVKD. CDR3 length equals 14 residues. V gave up 2 bases and J gave up 4 bases, with 6 bases separating them. CDR3 loop: CAISEERYNSPLHF. The CDR3 DNA sequence: TGTGCCATCAGTGAGGAACGGTATAATTCACCCCTCCACTTT.

This clonotype was counted ten times or more. This chain joins TRBV7-2 and TRBJ1-3, with D unclear. The CDR3 totals 15 residues. The germline V and J ends were trimmed by 2 bases and 4 bases, with 12 bases remaining between them. Germline values: CDR1 SGHTA, CDR2 FQGNSA. The CDR3, as DNA: TGTGCCAGCAGCTTATACAGTGAAGGGGGAAACACCATATATTTT. Translation gives CASSLYSEGGNTIYF.

This clonotype was seen ten or more times. The genes are TRBV7-2 and TRBJ2-7; TRBD2 aligns across 12 bases. The V gene end was trimmed by 6 bases and the J gene end by 2 bases; junction bases not matched to a gene: 5. The CDR3 extends over 15 amino acids. Looked up from germline, CDR1 is SGHTA and CDR2 is FQGNSA. The CDR3 region is CASRSPSGGAYEQYF. DNA of the CDR3: TGTGCCAGCAGAAGCCCTAGCGGGGGGGCCTACGAGCAGTACTTC.

The CDR3 protein is CSPGGGNTDTQYF. CDR3 bases: TGCAGTCCCGGAGGGGGGAACACAGATACGCAGTATTTT. This chain connects TRBV20-1 to TRBJ2-3, with D perhaps given as TRBD1 or TRBD2 (6 bases each). Germline assignment: CDR1 DFQATT and CDR2 SNEGSKA (reference sequence). The CDR3 loop spans 13 amino acids. V gave up 8 bases and J gave up 2 bases, with 14 bases separating them.

This clonotype was seen only a few times. This sequence joins TRBV25-1 and TRBJ2-1; 7 positions match TRBD1. V dropped 10 bases and J dropped 4; count of bases not matched to a gene: 13. CDR3 size: 15 residues. Per germline, CDR1 MGHDK and CDR2 SYGVNS. The DNA of the CDR3 is TGTGCCACCAACGGACCGGGACAGACATACAATGAGCAGTTCTTC. Protein: CATNGPGQTYNEQFF.

This clonotype was observed at least ten times. The chain recombines TRBV4-1 with TRBJ1-2; TRBD1 agrees at 7 bases. The junction had 4 bases not matched to a gene; V was cut back by 1 base and J by 5 bases. Per the germline V gene, CDR1 is MGHRA and CDR2 is YSYEKL. The CDR3 sequence is 14 residues long. The CDR3: CASSQGTGRYGYTF. The CDR3 coding sequence is TGCGCCAGCAGCCAAGGGACAGGACGGTATGGCTACACCTTC.